This T cell receptor (beta chain) was documented in a study of shared clonotypes between healthy human individuals. Losses at the gene ends were 6 bases for V and 2 bases for J; bases not matched to a gene: 6. Germline V CDR1 and CDR2: SGHDT, YYEEEE. This CDR3 region has 14 residues. Assay: immunoSEQ multiplex PCR; the TCRdb copy retains only in-frame clones and omits some. There are millions of clones in the sample; just over 90% occur only once, and around 0.4% lies in the top ten. In regard to this clone: Antigen unknown.

Study-level points and caveats: Compared with clonotypes that all four donors shared, non-shared clonotypes had lower generation probabilities.

J is TRBJ2-3 and V is TRBV5-6; 7 nucleotides align to TRBD1. The sequenced sample was naive CD4+ T cells from PBMCs. Subset meaning: CD45RA+ positively selected. The clonotype was recovered from a man aged 18-30 years in good health. Some clones in this sample may be carry-over from other donors' samples. The CDR3 DNA sequence: TGTGCCAGCACTAACAGGGGAAACACAGATACGCAGTATTTT. Its protein product is CASTNRGNTDTQYF.